This T cell receptor beta chain was recovered during a study of a mutant IDH1 vaccine in newly diagnosed glioma. Across the study: Once 4-6 weeks had passed after radiotherapy alone, vaccination started, or it started with temozolomide cycles. In the visit schedule, V12 fell in week 35, while V13 fell in week 47. The therapy given earlier, which was standard therapy, consisted of radiotherapy, temozolomide, or both, and most of the patients received both. The study's findings and limits: Variations in leading peripheral T cell clonotypes appeared to have no connection with pseudoprogression.

About this clone: Its matching antigen is unknown.

The time point denotes: week 47, end of study. Vaccination used 300 ug of mutant IDH1 20-mer peptide per dose, with topical imiquimod. The V gene's germline CDR1 is SGHDT and CDR2 YYEEEE. The ends were cut back, 0 bases at V and 0 bases at J, with 7 bases in the middle. The CDR3 totals 14 residues. The assay was immunoSEQ multiplex PCR, and TCRdb's table has in-frame clones only and misses some. This sample has around 53,000 clones, with roughly 83% found just once. The sample consisted of PBMCs, taken from a glioma patient whose treatment included an IDH1 peptide vaccine. The chain carries TRBV5-6 and TRBJ2-7, with D hard to call. The TCR originated in a woman in her twenties or thirties with glioma. Some clones in this sample may be carry-over from other donors' samples. The CDR3 DNA sequence: TGTGCCAGCAGCTTGGGCGGTTCCTCCTACGAGCAGTACTTC. Protein sequence: CASSLGGSSYEQYF.